These T cell receptor beta chains were read from a single sample in a study of blood T cell repertoires in COVID-19. This table comes from immunoSEQ multiplex PCR, and its TCRdb copy is limited to in-frame clones, with some not included. The data contain 45,000 to 60,000 clones, roughly 86% of them singletons. Sequencing was done on a sample of peripheral blood. Every receptor here comes from a man in his 70s with active COVID-19. The CDR3 runs from the conserved cysteine through the conserved F or W. The order of the fields is V gene, J gene, CDR3 protein.

TRBV18	TRBJ2-3	CASSLVRQGFTDTQYF
TRBV27	TRBJ1-2	CASSLGGLQGYTF
TRBV7-2	TRBJ1-5	CASSLSVDRAQPQHF
TRBV3-1/TRBV3-2	TRBJ2-3	CASTRGRLAGGGDTQYF
TRBV7-9	TRBJ2-7	CASSLAPDRPSTYEQYF
TRBV6-5	TRBJ2-1	CASRQTGRNNEQFF
TRBV20-1	TRBJ2-7	CSASGGRGEQYF
TRBV7-3	TRBJ2-2	CASSLSGGTGELFF
TRBV5-1	TRBJ2-3	CASGQGRGGGLSDTQYF
TRBV5-8	TRBJ2-5	CASSSDFQETQYF
TRBV11-3	TRBJ2-3	CASSLGDRVRSTDTQYF
TRBV7-3	TRBJ1-5	CASSPLRDRKNQPQHF
TRBV4-1	TRBJ2-5	CASSQDGTGGWETQYF
TRBV29-1	TRBJ1-1	CSVVGQGIEAFF
TRBV5-8	TRBJ1-2	CASSYLPGQGTYGYTF
TRBV27	TRBJ2-1	CASSARGQGNNEQFF